This T cell receptor beta chain was sequenced in a study of response to subunit inactivated influenza vaccine. J was trimmed by 8 bases and V by 6 bases; bases with no gene match: 13. This CDR3 has 15 residues. This clonotype was counted at least ten times. Its antigen is still unknown. A single record per CDR3 protein comes from TCRdb applying MiXCR to the RT-PCR reads. The table shows about 780,000 distinct CDR3 sequences, with about 18% occurring only once. General study results and limits: Authors suggested few new T cells are recruited by each seasonal influenza vaccination.

The clonotype was recovered from a man aged 50 to 60 who received an inactivated influenza vaccine. V and J are TRBV12-3 or TRBV12-4 and TRBJ1-2, with TRBD1 matching over 9 bases. The specimen was PBMCs from blood, collected more than 4 days after vaccination. The CDR3 nucleotides read TGTGCCAGCAGCCCCGGGACAGGGAAGACGGGAGGCTACACCTTC. This codes for CASSPGTGKTGGYTF.